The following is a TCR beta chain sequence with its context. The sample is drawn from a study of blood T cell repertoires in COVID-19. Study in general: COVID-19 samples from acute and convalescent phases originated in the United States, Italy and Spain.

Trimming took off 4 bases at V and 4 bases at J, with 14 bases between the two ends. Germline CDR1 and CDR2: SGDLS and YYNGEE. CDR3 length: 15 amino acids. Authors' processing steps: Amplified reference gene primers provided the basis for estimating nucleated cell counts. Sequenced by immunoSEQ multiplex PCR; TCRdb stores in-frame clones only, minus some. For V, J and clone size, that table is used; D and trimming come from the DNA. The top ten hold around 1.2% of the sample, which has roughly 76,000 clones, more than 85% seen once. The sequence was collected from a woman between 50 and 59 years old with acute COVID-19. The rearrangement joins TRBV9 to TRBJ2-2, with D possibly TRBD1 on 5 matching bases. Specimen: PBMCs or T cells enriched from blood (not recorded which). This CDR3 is CASSPWEQATGELFF. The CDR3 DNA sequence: TGTGCCAGCAGCCCCTGGGAACAGGCCACCGGGGAGCTGTTTTTT.